Listed below are T cell receptor delta chains from one sample, sequenced in a study of gamma-delta T cells after stem cell transplantation. TCRdb fed the RT-PCR reads to CATT. This table holds some 14,000 delta-chain clones, almost 9.5% found once. Sequencing was carried out using gamma-delta T cells. These receptors were collected from a human donor. It is not recorded whose cells these are; they may come from a transplant donor. CDR3s include the opening cysteine and the closing phenylalanine or tryptophan. Fields, in order: V gene, J gene, clone size, D gene, CDR3 DNA, CDR3 protein. A D gene is named only where the DNA matches it firmly. Some rows mark clone size as missing; the rest say once, few, many or name a class of expanded clone.

>TRDV2|TRDJ1|NA|NA
TGTGCCTATGACACAGGCGAGGAGCAGGCCTACACCGATAAACTCATCTTT
CAYDTGEEQAYTDKLIF
>TRDV1|TRDJ1|few|TRDD3
TGTGCTCTTGGGGAAATTTCCTACCCCCTCCGACTGGGGGATACGAGGGGTAAACTCATCTTT
CALGEISYPLRLGDTRGKLIF
>TRDV1|TRDJ1|few|NA
TGTGCTCTGACAGGGGACGGCCCCATGACGACCAGGGGGGAGCCCAGCGAGACCGATAAACTCATCTTT
CALTGDGPMTTRGEPSETDKLIF
>TRDV2|TRDJ3|few|NA
TGTGCCTGTGACACCGCCACGCACACTTCCTGGTACACCCGACAGATGTTTTTC
CACDTATHTSWYTRQMFF
>TRDV3|TRDJ1|NA|TRDD3
TGTGCCTTTATTTACCTACTTGGGGATACCAACACCGATAAACTCATCTTT
CAFIYLLGDTNTDKLIF
>TRDV2|TRDJ3|medium-sized|TRDD3
TGTGCCTGTGACACGGCTGGGGGAGTCGACACCCGACAGATGTTTTTC
CACDTAGGVDTRQMFF
>TRDV2|TRDJ1|many|TRDD3
TGTGCCTGTGTCACTAGACTGGGGGATAAGGAGGACACCGATAAACTCATCTTT
CACVTRLGDKEDTDKLIF
>TRDV2|TRDJ1|many|NA
TGTGCCTGTGACACCGTCCTGGGGAAAGTGGATAACCTCATCTTT
CACDTVLGKVDNLIF
>TRDV2|TRDJ1|few|NA
TGTGCCTGTGACACCGTTCCTAATCCTGTGGGATTGTACACCGATAACCTCATCTTT
CACDTVPNPVGLYTDNLIF
>TRDV1|TRDJ1|once|TRDD3
TGTGCTATTGGGGAAAGAGACAACTCAGATTACTGGGGGATAAGGGGGGACTACACCGATAAACTCATCTTT
CAIGERDNSDYWGIRGDYTDKLIF
>TRDV2|TRDJ1|many|NA
TGTGCCTGTGACACCGTTGAGTGCCACCTGCGTACTGGTGGACTCACCGCTAAACTCATCTTT
CACDTVECHLRTGGLTAKLIF
>TRDV2|TRDJ1|few|NA
TGTGCCTGTGACACCGTTGAGTCCCACCTGCGTCCTGGGGTACTCACCGATAAACTCATCTTT
CACDTVESHLRPGVLTDKLIF
>TRDV2|TRDJ1|few|TRDD3
TGTGCCTGTGACTCATTACTGGGGGATAAACTCATCTTT
CACDSLLGDKLIF
>TRDV2|TRDJ1|NA|NA
TGTGCCACCGTGTCGGGGGAGAGGAAACTCATCTTT
CATVSGERKLIF
>TRDV2|TRDJ1|NA|NA
TGTGCCTGTGACACTCTACCCGTCCTGGTGAAGTACACCGATAAACTCATCTTT
CACDTLPVLVKYTDKLIF
>TRDV2|TRDJ1|NA|TRDD3
TGTGCCTGTGACCCCAGTACTGGGGGATCATCCGCCCGGTACACCGATAAACTCATCTTT
CACDPSTGGSSARYTDKLIF
>TRDV1|TRDJ3|NA|TRDD3
TGTGCTCGTGGGGATATTCCCCACAGAACCTGGGACACCCGACAGATGTTTTTC
CARGDIPHRTWDTRQMFF
>TRDV2|TRDJ1|many|NA
TGTGCCTGTGACACCGTGGGGGGGAGACCGACCGATAAACTCATCTTT
CACDTVGGRPTDKLIF